The source of this T cell receptor beta chain is a study of radiotherapy plus CTLA-4 blockade in lung cancer. Clones were sequenced by immunoSEQ multiplex PCR, and TCRdb holds only the in-frame ones, with some missing. The data show some 34,000 clones, with over 55% seen just once and 9.5% to 13% held by the top ten. A note on this clone: Antigen unknown.

The CDR3 has 15 residues. CDR1 GTSNPN and CDR2 SVGIG come from the germline V gene (reference sequence). Trimming removed 2 bases at V and 8 bases at J, with 21 bases between. General study findings and limits: Reportedly, early blood T cell clone dynamics best predicted response, with interferon-beta.

The source material was peripheral blood, sampled from a patient treated with radiotherapy plus ipilimumab. This receptor was obtained from a human donor with non-small cell lung cancer who had stable disease on radiotherapy plus ipilimumab. The V gene is TRBV30, the J gene TRBJ1-2; D might be TRBD1 (5 bases). The CDR3 here is CAWSLPGLKTRGYTF. The CDR3 DNA follows: TGTGCCTGGAGTCTACCGGGACTCAAAACGCGAGGCTACACCTTC.